The T cell receptor (beta chain) described here comes from a study of blood T cell repertoires in COVID-19 (TCRdb year 2020). Concerning the study at large: The collaborator samples originated in the United States, Italy and Spain and spanned the acute and convalescent phases of COVID-19. The material from the prospective study consisted of cDNA or gDNA derived from T cells, B-cell-depleted T cells, or PBMCs. Subjects who had been exposed to COVID-19, were actively infected with it, or had recovered from it provided the deeply sampled blood TCRbeta repertoires that made up the dataset. The repertoires were released in a freely available public database meant as a resource for research on the immune response to SARS-CoV-2. The samples were drawn from the first 160 participants of the ongoing ImmuneRACE study and from over a thousand subjects provided by 6 global collaborators. Nearly every sample came with metadata listing a de-identified subject ID, COVID-19 status, age in years and sex. HLA class I and class II types, where available, came from metadata supplied by the sample provider rather than from assay-based typing. The paper's findings and limits, for the study overall: How much clinical and demographic metadata was included differed by source and by participant, and the metadata was provided uncurated.

TCRbeta CDR3 regions were amplified from genomic DNA using the immunoSEQ Assay, a bias-controlled multiplex PCR. On the authors' methods: Within the assay, amplification of reference gene primers was used to estimate how many nucleated cells each sample contained. To quantify the absolute abundance of each unique TCRbeta CDR3 rearrangement, sequence reads were collapsed and filtered. Productive Simpson clonality was computed per sample as the square root of Simpson's diversity index over productive rearrangements. The clones in this table, taken by TCRdb from immuneACCESS, are in-frame only. Not every clone is retained; where verified, under half of the shortfall comes from an unresolved V gene, and the cause of the rest is unknown. V and J calls and clone size are those listed in that table; D and trimming were worked out from the DNA. The sample includes approximately 260,000 clones, with approximately 84% observed a single time. Clones ranked in the top ten supply 6.6% of the sample.

Participants in the prospective study were aged about 18 to 90 years, lived in approximately 26 United States geographic areas, and enrolled through a virtual design. In the prospective study, cohorts were assigned on the basis of participant-reported clinical history obtained from a screening survey and a study questionnaire. Exposed participants were defined as having been in contact with someone with a PCR-confirmed or clinician-diagnosed COVID-19 case within 2 weeks of study entry. Each participant in the prospective study had whole blood, serum and a nasopharyngeal or oropharyngeal swab collected by mobile phlebotomists. Over a roughly 2-month period, participants in the prospective study had the option of providing additional blood draws and questionnaires. Before DNA extraction, prospective study blood samples were shipped either frozen or at room temperature. With regard to this clone: The antigen it recognizes is unknown. The record has no base qualities; no much larger clone is one base away.

The trim is 0 bases for V and 8 bases for J, with a gap of 13 bases between the germline ends. The CDR1 and CDR2 encoded by the germline V gene are SNHLY and FYNNEI. The CDR3 goes from the cysteine to the phenylalanine over 14 residues. Only CDR3 DNA remains: 42 bases, in frame from the first base. The TCR comes from a woman aged 45-59 years who had been exposed to COVID-19. The chain is made from TRBV2 and TRBJ1-2; the D gene lacks a confident call. Sequenced: PBMCs or T cells enriched from blood (not recorded which). The nucleotide sequence reads TGTGCCAGCAGTGAAGCGCCCCAGGCCTTCGGCTACACCTTC. Its coded protein is CASSEAPQAFGYTF.